The 21 T cell receptor beta chains reported below all come from one sample, sequenced in a study of T-cell reconstitution after alpha-beta-depleted transplantation in children. Unique molecular identifiers were incorporated when the TCRbeta library was constructed. Each CDR3 protein is one row after TCRdb ran MiXCR on the PCR reads. The top ten clones hold approximately 14% of a sample with around 580,000 distinct CDR3 sequences, 20% to 25% of them seen once. This sample comprised PBMCs, mostly from graft donor cells, obtained 360 days after TCRalphabeta/CD19-depleted stem cell transplant. Receptor source: a boy less than two years old who had a stem cell transplant for acute myeloid leukemia, so the T cells may come from the graft donor.

This clonotype was counted ten times or more. The chain has TRBV7-9 and TRBJ2-5, with D possibly being TRBD2 (6 bases). This CDR3 contains 17 residues. Per the germline V gene, CDR1 is SEHNR and CDR2 is FQNEAQ (reference sequence). The ends were cut back, 5 bases at V and 4 bases at J, with 23 bases in the middle. CDR3 region: CASSAPFIMGRGETQYF. The CDR3 nucleotides are TGTGCCAGCAGCGCCCCCTTTATAATGGGGCGGGGAGAGACCCAGTACTTC.

This clonotype was counted a few times. The rearrangement joins TRBV6-5 to TRBJ1-5; no clear D gene. CDR1 MNHEY and CDR2 SVGAGI come from the germline V gene. Trimming removed 2 bases from V and 1 base from J, with 9 bases in between. The CDR3 length is 15 residues. CDR3 nucleotides: TGTGCCAGCAGTTACGGATCTGTAAGCAATCAGCCCCAGCATTTT. The encoded protein is CASSYGSVSNQPQHF.

There are a few counts of this clonotype. This rearrangement joins TRBV12-3 or TRBV12-4 to TRBJ1-5; D unclear. This CDR3 has 14 residues. The V end lost 4 bases, the J end lost 2 bases, and 9 bases lay between the germline ends. The CDR3 DNA reads as TGTGCCAGCAGTTACCGTTATGGCAATCAGCCCCAGCATTTT. Protein sequence: CASSYRYGNQPQHF.

There are many counts of this clonotype. This chain links TRBV10-3 with TRBJ2-3; 7 nucleotides match TRBD1. V dropped 8 bases and J dropped 0; count of bases not matched to a gene: 5. Germline CDR1 is ENHRY and CDR2 is SYGVKD. The CDR3 is 14 amino acids. The CDR3 DNA reads as TGTGCCATCCTACAGGGGATTAGCACAGATACGCAGTATTTT. Amino acids: CAILQGISTDTQYF.

This clonotype was detected ten times or more. This rearrangement joins TRBV5-5 to TRBJ2-7; either TRBD1 or TRBD2 may supply D (6 bases each). CDR3 size: 14 residues. V was cut by 1 base and J by 2 bases, with 10 bases left in between. CDR1 is SGHKS, CDR2 YYEKEE, per germline (reference sequence). DNA for the CDR3: TGTGCCAGCAGCTTGTCGGGGGCTCCCTACGAGCAGTACGTC. Protein sequence: CASSLSGAPYEQYV.

The J gene is TRBJ2-1, the V gene TRBV6-1; 9 nucleotides align to TRBD1. The J segment lost 4 bases and the V segment lost 7 bases, leaving 11 bases of the junction unmatched. The CDR3 contains 16 residues. Per germline, CDR1 MNHNS and CDR2 SASEGT. CDR3 nucleotide sequence: TGTGCCAGCACCGATATGACAGGGGGTGGTTACAATGAGCAGTTCTTC. It translates to CASTDMTGGGYNEQFF.

This clonotype was observed a few times. The chain employs TRBV7-9 and TRBJ1-6; no clear D. The CDR3 runs to 15 residues. Between the trimmed V and J ends, which lost 3 bases and 6 bases, there was a span of 12 bases. Germline CDR1 reads SEHNR; CDR2 reads FQNEAQ (reference sequence). CDR3 amino acids: CASSFSTAGNSPLHF. The CDR3 DNA is TGTGCCAGCAGCTTCAGCACGGCTGGTAATTCACCCCTCCACTTT.

CDR3 coding DNA: TGTGCCAGCGGATCGACAGATGAGCTCAATCAGCCCCAGCATTTT. Its protein product is CASGSTDELNQPQHF. V usage is TRBV12-3 or TRBV12-4 and J usage is TRBJ1-5, with a possible D match to TRBD1 (5 bases). Trimming removed 8 bases at V and 3 bases at J, with 17 bases between. The CDR3 length is 15 residues.

This chain connects TRBV25-1 to TRBJ2-7, with TRBD1 identical over 7 bases. V trimming: 0 bases; J trimming: 0 bases; junction bases outside the gene matches: 5. Germline V gives CDR1 MGHDK, CDR2 SYGVNS. CDR3 length: 16 residues. The CDR3 nucleotides read TGTGCCAGCAGTGAATACCGGACAGGAAACTCCTACGAGCAGTACGTC. Protein sequence: CASSEYRTGNSYEQYV.

This clonotype was found a few times. This CDR3 is CSARGRTPYEQYV. DNA of the CDR3: TGCAGTGCTAGAGGGCGGACCCCCTACGAGCAGTACGTC. The chain recombines TRBV20-1 with TRBJ2-7; D gene unclear. Deletions cut 1 base from V and 2 bases from J, with 9 bases between. This CDR3 spans 13 amino acids. Germline V CDR1 and CDR2: DFQATT, SNEGSKA (reference sequence).

In this sample, this clonotype turned up a few times. The gene calls are TRBV20-1 and TRBJ2-5; 13 nucleotides match TRBD2. Trimming removed 5 bases from V and 4 bases from J; junction bases left unmatched: 10. Germline V CDR1 and CDR2: DFQATT, SNEGSKA (reference sequence). The CDR3 loop spans 16 amino acids. CDR3 nucleotides: TGCAGTGCTGCCCTACTAGCGGGGGGGCCGAGAGAGACCCAGTACTTC. It specifies CSAALLAGGPRETQYF.

V gene TRBV20-1 combines with J gene TRBJ2-5; 9 positions agree with TRBD2. CDR3 length: 16 residues. The V gene end was trimmed by 1 base and the J gene end by 1 base; junction bases not matched to a gene: 7. CDR1 is DFQATT and CDR2 is SNEGSKA in the germline V gene (reference sequence). The CDR3 nucleotides read TGCAGTGCTAGAGTCAGCCCGGGACTAGCCCAAGAGACCCAGTACTTC. Protein product: CSARVSPGLAQETQYF.

Ten or more counts support this clonotype. V usage is TRBV5-5 and J usage is TRBJ1-6; D unclear. From germline, CDR1 is SGHKS and CDR2 YYEKEE (reference sequence). The CDR3 has 14 residues. V dropped 0 bases and J dropped 5 bases, with 6 bases sitting between them. In DNA, the CDR3 is TGTGCCAGCAGCTTGGGTGCGGATAATTCACCCCTCCACTTT. Translated: CASSLGADNSPLHF.

V and J are TRBV10-3 and TRBJ2-3; D gene ambiguous. The length of the CDR3 is 14 residues. V lost 7 bases and J lost 1, with 12 bases in between. CDR1 is ENHRY, CDR2 SYGVKD, per germline. The chain's CDR3 is CAINGKHRTDTQYF. DNA for the CDR3: TGTGCCATCAACGGAAAGCACCGCACAGATACGCAGTATTTT.

The chain recombines TRBV24-1 with TRBJ2-1; no firm D call. The CDR3 consists of 16 residues. Germline assignment: CDR1 KGHDR and CDR2 SFDVKD. With 1 base removed from V and 0 bases from J, the gap between germline ends came to 9 bases. This chain's CDR3 is CATSDLKGGSYNEQFF. CDR3 bases: TGTGCCACCAGTGATTTAAAGGGCGGCTCCTACAATGAGCAGTTCTTC.

The table lists this clonotype with many counts. The gene calls are TRBV20-1 and TRBJ2-5; D unresolved. The germline V gene encodes CDR1 DFQATT and CDR2 SNEGSKA (reference sequence). V was cut by 6 bases and J by 1 base, with 12 bases left in between. The CDR3 extends over 13 amino acids. In DNA form, the CDR3 reads TGCAGTGCGTCCTTTGGGTCCCAAGAGACCCAGTACTTC. This gives the protein CSASFGSQETQYF.

This clonotype was found a few times. The V call is TRBV6-5, the J call TRBJ1-2, with TRBD1 as a possible D gene (6 bases). CDR3 length: 14 residues. The V end lost 2 bases, the J end lost 8 bases, and 15 bases lay between the germline ends. Germline V CDR1 and CDR2: MNHEY, SVGAGI. The CDR3 spells CASSYALGAQGYTF. The DNA for the CDR3 is TGTGCCAGCAGTTACGCATTGGGGGCGCAAGGCTACACCTTC.

Ten or more counts support this clonotype. The V call is TRBV11-2, the J call TRBJ2-4, with a tentative D call TRBD1 (5 bases). The CDR3 extends over 16 amino acids. Germline-derived CDR1 and CDR2 are SGHAT and FQNNGV. Trimming cost V 5 bases and J 8 bases, with 22 bases left between them. The chain's CDR3 is CASSPLTGSTPHIQYF. The CDR3 DNA reads as TGTGCCAGCAGCCCCCTCACAGGCTCTACCCCCCACATTCAGTACTTC.

This clonotype was seen many times. This chain uses TRBV9 with TRBJ1-1; D gene uncertain. V was pared by 0 bases and J by 3 bases, with 3 bases between. The germline V gene encodes CDR1 SGDLS and CDR2 YYNGEE. The CDR3 sequence is 12 residues long. This CDR3 is CASSVVDTEAFF. DNA of the CDR3: TGTGCCAGCAGCGTAGTCGACACTGAAGCTTTCTTT.

The chain combines TRBV7-9 with TRBJ2-1; 8 bases are a match to TRBD2. This CDR3 has 16 amino acids. Per germline, CDR1 SEHNR and CDR2 FQNEAQ (reference sequence). Trimming took 2 bases from V and 7 from J; bases not matched to a gene: 10. The CDR3 region has the DNA TGTGCCAGCAGCTTACTGAGGGGGTCGGGAGGGAATGAGCAGTTCTTC. This sequence encodes CASSLLRGSGGNEQFF.

The sample holds many counts of this clonotype. V and J are TRBV10-3 and TRBJ2-1; D is unclear. The CDR3 loop spans 15 amino acids. Germline values: CDR1 ENHRY, CDR2 SYGVKD. V lost 4 bases to trimming and J lost 0 bases, with 10 bases between them. CDR3 DNA: TGTGCCATCAGTGTGGTCGGAAGCTCCTACAATGAGCAGTTCTTC. Translation: CAISVVGSSYNEQFF.